This entry lists 25 T cell receptor beta chains sequenced from one sample in a study of radiation and T cells in renal cell carcinoma. Repertoires were generated with immunoSEQ multiplex PCR, while TCRdb's copy carries only in-frame clones and drops some. The sample contains 20,000 to 25,000 clones, over 70% of which appear only once. The sample's time point: baseline pretreatment blood. Treatment described: 15 Gy SBRT to primary tumor, nephrectomy 4 weeks later. Source: blood, taken from a patient whose treatment included radiotherapy and nephrectomy. These receptors all stem from a man aged 55 to 69 with renal cell carcinoma.

Notes on this clone: The junction shows a germline mismatch at one end, possibly a read error. In DNA form, the CDR3 reads TGTGCCTATGCGTCAACGAGGGGGGACATTCAGTGCTTC. Translating it yields CAYASTRGDIQCF. The V and J genes are TRBV30 and TRBJ2-4; D might be TRBD1 or TRBD2, each matching 6 bases. CDR1 is GTSNPN, CDR2 SVGIG, per germline (reference sequence). The CDR3 length is 13 residues.

In its sample, this clone ranks as medium-sized (0.01 to 0.1%). V is TRBV9 and J is TRBJ1-1; perhaps TRBD1 as D (6 bases). Germline CDR1 reads SGDLS; CDR2 reads YYNGEE. The CDR3 totals 15 residues. The V end was cut by 1 base, the J end by 0 bases, with 10 bases between. The CDR3 spells CASSVRGNMNTEAFF. The CDR3 nucleotides read TGTGCCAGCAGCGTAAGGGGGAACATGAACACTGAAGCTTTCTTT.

J is TRBJ2-7 and V is TRBV4-1; D unresolved. The V end lost 4 bases, the J end lost 4 bases, and 17 bases lay between the germline ends. Germline assignment: CDR1 MGHRA and CDR2 YSYEKL. CDR3 length: 15 residues. For the CDR3, the DNA is TGCGCCAGCAGCCCTCTTTCCCCCCGCCCTTACGAGCAGTACTTC. It codes for CASSPLSPRPYEQYF.

In nucleotides, the CDR3 is TGTGCCAGCAAGTTGGTTCCAGGTAGCTCCTACGAGCAGTACTTC. Its translation: CASKLVPGSSYEQYF. The chain carries TRBV2 and TRBJ2-7, with D unclear. V was pared by 7 bases and J by 0 bases, with 16 bases between. Germline loops: CDR1 SNHLY, CDR2 FYNNEI. The CDR3 extends over 15 amino acids. The variable domain in full, with the rest retrieved from reference TRBV2 and TRBJ2-7, is EPEVTQTPSHQVTQMGQEVILRCVPISNHLYFYWYRQILGQKVEFLVSFYNNEISEKSEIFDDQFSVERPDGSNFTLKIRSTKLEDSAMYFCASKLVPGSSYEQYFGPGTRLTVT.

In this sample, this clone turned up once. The chain combines TRBV6-1 with TRBJ1-2; D is unresolved. Germline V gene sequence: CDR1 MNHNS, CDR2 SASEGT. V dropped 1 base and J dropped 6 bases, with 3 bases sitting between them. The CDR3 length is 11 residues. DNA for the CDR3: TGTGCCAGCAGTGAAGGTAATGGCTACACCTTC. Encoded protein: CASSEGNGYTF.

This sequence joins TRBV7-9 and TRBJ2-7; D tentatively fits TRBD1 or TRBD2 (5 bases each). V dropped 5 bases and J dropped 1 base, with 15 bases sitting between them. There are 15 residues in the CDR3. Germline V lookup: CDR1 SEHNR, CDR2 FQNEAQ (reference sequence). CDR3 bases: TGTGCCAGCAGCCCTAGGGATGGGGGTTCCTACGAGCAGTACTTC. Translating gives CASSPRDGGSYEQYF.

The chain is built from TRBV5-1 and TRBJ1-2; tentative D call: TRBD1 (5 bases). Per the germline V gene, CDR1 is SGHRS and CDR2 is YFSETQ. The V and J ends lost 5 bases and 0 bases respectively, with 14 bases between them. The CDR3 contains 15 residues. The CDR3 sequence is CASSRTGDTNYGYTF. In DNA, the CDR3 is TGCGCCAGCAGTCGCACAGGAGATACTAACTATGGCTACACCTTC.

The chain combines TRBV7-9 with TRBJ1-1; no clear D. Trimming took off 1 base at V and 7 bases at J, with 22 bases between the two ends. CDR1 is SEHNR, CDR2 FQNEAQ, per germline (reference sequence). The length of the CDR3 is 17 residues. In DNA form, the CDR3 reads TGTGCCAGCAGCTTAGATGCGGGTTACATGAAGTGGGATGAAGCTTTCTTT. Its translation is CASSLDAGYMKWDEAFF.

About this clone: A read error may account for a junction end that differs from germline. The chain joins TRBV11-2 to TRBJ2-7; 7 nucleotides align to TRBD1. Per germline, CDR1 SGHAT and CDR2 FQNNGV. The CDR3 is 14 amino acids. CDR3 loop: CASSLSSAGTVLLF. In DNA, the CDR3 is TGTGCCAGCAGCTTATCCTCGGCCGGGACAGTACTCCTCTTC.

The rearrangement joins TRBV2 to TRBJ2-3; D possibly corresponds to TRBD1 (6 bases). This CDR3 has 14 residues. Germline V CDR1 and CDR2: SNHLY, FYNNEI. Trimming took 5 bases from V and 4 from J, leaving 13 bases between them. The CDR3 nucleotides are TGTGCCAGCAGTATAGTTGAGGGGGCAGATACGCAGTATTTT. Protein sequence: CASSIVEGADTQYF.

This clone was seen a single time. V gene TRBV7-2 combines with J gene TRBJ2-7; D may be TRBD1 (5 bases). Between the trimmed V and J ends, which lost 1 base and 3 bases, there was a span of 10 bases. Per germline, CDR1 SGHTA and CDR2 FQGNSA. The CDR3 spans 14 residues. The CDR3 DNA reads TGTGCCAGCAGCTTAGGGTACAGGTACTACGAGCAGTACTTC. Its translation: CASSLGYRYYEQYF.

This clone was seen a few times. Here the CDR3 reads CASSYGPTSGETQYF. CDR3 in DNA: TGTGCCAGCAGTTACGGTCCGACTAGCGGGGAGACCCAGTACTTC. This rearrangement joins TRBV6-6 to TRBJ2-5; 10 nucleotides match TRBD2. CDR3 size: 15 residues. Per germline, CDR1 MNHNY and CDR2 SVGAGI (reference sequence). V shed 2 bases, J shed 5 bases, and the junction held 5 bases outside the gene matches.

The chain uses TRBV15 and TRBJ1-5; D is uncertain. This CDR3 region has 15 residues. V gave up 0 bases and J gave up 0 bases, with 6 bases separating them. The germline CDR1 and CDR2 sequences are LNHNV and YYDKDF (reference sequence). In DNA, the CDR3 is TGTGCCACCAGCAGAGATCCCACTAGCAATCAGCCCCAGCATTTT. It specifies CATSRDPTSNQPQHF.

V gene TRBV30 combines with J gene TRBJ2-2; D not certain. The V gene lost 0 bases and the J gene lost 7 bases, with 9 bases spanning the gap. This CDR3 spans 13 amino acids. Germline V gene data show CDR1 as GTSNPN and CDR2 as SVGIG (reference sequence). CDR3 in DNA: TGTGCCTGGAGTGTAACAGAGTACGGGGAGCTGTTTTTT. Translated: CAWSVTEYGELFF.

The chain couples TRBV30 to TRBJ2-7, with a weak D call TRBD1 (5 bases). V lost 2 bases and J lost 4, with 9 bases in between. Germline V gene data show CDR1 as GTSNPN and CDR2 as SVGIG (reference sequence). The CDR3 is 12 amino acids. The DNA of the CDR3 is TGTGCCTGGAGTACAGGCCATTACGAGCAGTACTTC. This codes for CAWSTGHYEQYF.

The chain has TRBV12-5 and TRBJ2-5; D is perhaps TRBD1 or TRBD2 (5 bases each). Germline CDR1 is LGHNT and CDR2 is FRNRAP. The CDR3 consists of 15 residues. V was shortened by 1 base and J by 7 bases, with 16 bases between the two germline ends. The CDR3 DNA reads TGTGCTAGTGGTTTGGAGAGGGGATGGCTGTGGACCCAGTACTTC. This translates into CASGLERGWLWTQYF.

There are a few counts of this clone. The J gene is TRBJ2-1, the V gene TRBV7-9; maybe TRBD1 (5 bases). V was clipped by 0 bases and J by 6 bases, with 15 bases between them. Germline CDR1 is SEHNR and CDR2 is FQNEAQ (reference sequence). The CDR3 spans 16 residues. The CDR3 DNA sequence: TGTGCCAGCAGCTTAGCCGTCTGGGGCTGGCGCAATGAGCAGTTCTTC. This codes for CASSLAVWGWRNEQFF.

The chain couples TRBV7-2 to TRBJ1-5; 8 nucleotides align to TRBD1. CDR3 length equals 14 residues. Unmatched junction bases numbered 8, after V lost 6 bases and J lost 7 bases. Germline V gene data show CDR1 as SGHTA and CDR2 as FQGNSA. The CDR3 reads CASRADREDQPQHF. DNA of the CDR3: TGTGCCAGCAGGGCGGACAGGGAAGACCAGCCCCAGCATTTT. The variable domain in full, with the rest retrieved from reference TRBV7-2 and TRBJ1-5, is GAGVSQSPSNKVTEKGKDVELRCDPISGHTALYWYRQSLGQGLEFLIYFQGNSAPDKSGLPSDRFSAERTGGSVSTLTIQRTQQEDSAVYLCASRADREDQPQHFGDGTRLSIL.

This chain connects TRBV19 to TRBJ2-5; perhaps D is TRBD1 or TRBD2 (5 bases each). Germline CDR1 LNHDA, CDR2 SQIVND (reference sequence). The germline V and J ends were trimmed by 4 bases and 0 bases, with 12 bases remaining between them. CDR3 size: 15 residues. CDR3 protein: CASSSSRGNQETQYF. CDR3 nucleotides: TGTGCCAGTAGTAGCTCGAGGGGAAACCAAGAGACCCAGTACTTC.

In its sample, this clone ranks as medium-sized (0.01 to 0.1%). The V call is TRBV6-1, the J call TRBJ1-5; perhaps TRBD1 as D (6 bases). Looked up from germline, CDR1 is MNHNS and CDR2 is SASEGT. This CDR3 is 16 amino acids long. V lost 4 bases and J lost 3, with 16 bases in between. CDR3 in amino acids: CASSANQVGANQPQHF. In DNA, the CDR3 is TGTGCCAGCAGTGCCAACCAGGTGGGGGCCAATCAGCCCCAGCATTTT.

J is TRBJ1-1 and V is TRBV7-3; D is undetermined. CDR1 and CDR2 (germline): SGHTA, FQGTGA. The CDR3 consists of 13 residues. The V end was cut by 2 bases, the J end by 1 base, with 5 bases between. CDR3 sequence reads: CASSLQQNTEAFF. The DNA for the CDR3 is TGTGCCAGCAGCTTACAGCAGAACACTGAAGCTTTCTTT.

This clone was seen once. The chain combines TRBV5-1 with TRBJ2-1, with 9 bases matching TRBD2. Germline V gives CDR1 SGHRS, CDR2 YFSETQ. The trim removed 4 bases at V and 7 bases at J, leaving 9 bases unmatched. The CDR3 has 15 amino acids. Here the CDR3 reads CASSPFAGGSNEQFF. In DNA form, the CDR3 reads TGCGCCAGCAGCCCGTTCGCGGGAGGGTCTAATGAGCAGTTCTTC.

The chain recombines TRBV6-5 with TRBJ1-2; maybe TRBD1 (5 bases). Germline CDR1 reads MNHEY; CDR2 reads SVGAGI. V lost 0 bases to trimming and J lost 8 bases, with 16 bases between them. This CDR3 is built from 15 residues. The DNA of the CDR3 is TGTGCCAGCAGTTACTCGAGGGCCTCGGGACGGGGCTACACCTTC. This gives the protein CASSYSRASGRGYTF.

This chain links TRBV7-2 with TRBJ2-1; 12 nucleotides match TRBD2. V lost 5 bases, J lost 11 bases, and 4 bases stayed unmatched. Germline V lookup: CDR1 SGHTA, CDR2 FQGNSA. This CDR3 has 13 residues. CDR3 DNA: TGTGCCAGCAGCCCTGGACTAGCGGGAAAGCAGTTCTTC. This sequence encodes CASSPGLAGKQFF.

The rearrangement uses TRBV9 and TRBJ1-3, with TRBD1 matching 8 bases. This CDR3 spans 14 amino acids. From germline, CDR1 is SGDLS and CDR2 YYNGEE. The V and J ends lost 3 bases and 2 bases, in that order; junction bases with no gene match: 1. CDR3 region: CASSEDRAGNTIYF. Written as DNA, the CDR3 is TGTGCCAGCAGCGAGGACAGGGCTGGAAACACCATATATTTT.